The 11 T cell receptor beta chains given below trace back to one sample, sequenced in a study of blood T cell repertoires in COVID-19. The repertoire was sequenced with immunoSEQ multiplex PCR; TCRdb's copy has only in-frame clones and lacks some. This table has under 350,000 clones, more than 90% appearing once. Sequencing was carried out using PBMCs or T cells enriched from blood (not recorded which). The source of these receptors is a man between 60 and 75 years old who had recovered from COVID-19.

The chain uses TRBV9 and TRBJ1-1, with 10 bases fitting TRBD1. CDR3 length: 14 residues. Germline V gene lookup returns CDR1 SGDLS and CDR2 YYNGEE. The trim removed 2 bases at V and 8 bases at J, leaving 6 bases unmatched. The CDR3 is CASSVGQGVGEAFF. CDR3 coding DNA: TGTGCCAGCAGCGTTGGACAGGGGGTAGGGGAAGCTTTCTTT.

V gene TRBV3-1 (or the pseudogene TRBV3-2) combines with J gene TRBJ1-1; the D is unclear. The CDR3 has 19 amino acids. The V gene lost 1 base and the J gene lost 1 base, with 22 bases spanning the gap. The germline V gene has CDR1 LGHDT and CDR2 YNNKEL (reference sequence). Here the CDR3 DNA reads TGTGCCAGCAGCCAAGGACTATGGAGGGCGCGAAGCTCGAACACTGAAGCTTTCTTT. Translated: CASSQGLWRARSSNTEAFF.

In DNA, the CDR3 is TGTGCCAGCAGCCCCGGAGAAGGAGGCTACACCTTC. Encoded protein: CASSPGEGGYTF. V and J are TRBV7-6 and TRBJ1-2, with D unresolved. Trimming removed 5 bases from V and 8 bases from J, with 12 bases in between. CDR1 SGHVS and CDR2 FNYEAQ come from the germline V gene. The CDR3 consists of 12 residues.

The chain employs TRBV4-1 and TRBJ1-5; possibly TRBD1 for D (5 bases). The CDR3 is 16 amino acids. Between the trimmed V and J ends, which lost 0 bases and 7 bases, there was a span of 16 bases. Per the germline V gene, CDR1 is MGHRA and CDR2 is YSYEKL. CDR3 in amino acids: CASSQETRGFGQPQHF. In nucleotides, the CDR3 is TGCGCCAGCAGCCAAGAAACACGGGGGTTCGGACAGCCCCAGCATTTT.

The chain joins TRBV7-9 to TRBJ1-1; D uncertain. This CDR3 is built from 16 residues. The V and J ends lost 2 bases and 0 bases respectively, with 13 bases between them. Germline values: CDR1 SEHNR, CDR2 FQNEAQ (reference sequence). CDR3 loop: CASSLHGANMNTEAFF. The CDR3 coding sequence is TGTGCCAGCAGCTTACACGGAGCAAACATGAACACTGAAGCTTTCTTT.

The chain couples TRBV6-1 to TRBJ2-3; tentatively, D is TRBD1 (6 bases). Trimming stripped 3 bases from V and 0 bases from J, with 10 bases between. This CDR3 is built from 15 residues. CDR1 and CDR2 from the germline V gene are MNHNS and SASEGT. The CDR3 loop reads CASSDRGASTDTQYF. CDR3 sequence (DNA): TGTGCCAGCAGTGACAGGGGTGCTAGCACAGATACGCAGTATTTT.

V usage is TRBV2 and J usage is TRBJ2-7; tentatively, D is TRBD1 (6 bases). This CDR3 region has 18 residues. Trimming left V 4 bases short and J 2 bases short, with 24 bases between. From germline, CDR1 is SNHLY and CDR2 FYNNEI. CDR3 coding DNA: TGTGCCAGCAGTGTGGCCCAGGGGAACCTCCGAAGAACCTACGAGCAGTACTTC. It encodes CASSVAQGNLRRTYEQYF.

This clone appeared once. This rearrangement joins TRBV5-4 to TRBJ2-7; 8 nucleotides line up with TRBD1. Trimming removed 4 bases from V and 4 bases from J; junction bases left unmatched: 13. CDR3 length: 16 amino acids. Germline V gene data show CDR1 as SGHNT and CDR2 as YYREEE (reference sequence). CDR3 amino acids: CASSPKQGESPYEQYF. The CDR3 region has the DNA TGTGCCAGCAGCCCTAAACAGGGGGAGAGCCCTTACGAGCAGTACTTC.

This chain links TRBV4-3 with TRBJ2-5; D is unresolved. The CDR3 loop spans 14 amino acids. Looked up from germline, CDR1 is LGHNA and CDR2 is YSLEER. The V and J ends lost 1 base and 5 bases respectively, with 11 bases between them. The CDR3 DNA follows: TGCGCCAGCAGCCAAGTCGCGACTCCGGAGACCCAGTACTTC. This translates into CASSQVATPETQYF.

The chain carries TRBV5-1 and TRBJ1-2; 8 bases map to TRBD1. The germline gives CDR1 SGHRS, CDR2 YFSETQ. This CDR3 is 17 amino acids long. The trim removed 4 bases at V and 6 bases at J, leaving 17 bases unmatched. The DNA for the CDR3 is TGCGCCAGCAGCCCAAAACCCTCGACAGGGGTGAACCATGGCTACACCTTC. Translating gives CASSPKPSTGVNHGYTF. Full variable domain (rest looked up from reference TRBV5-1 and TRBJ1-2): KAGVTQTPRYLIKTRGQQVTLSCSPISGHRSVSWYQQTPGQGLQFLFEYFSETQRNKGNFPGRFSGRQFSNSRSEMNVSTLELGDSALYLCASSPKPSTGVNHGYTFGSGTRLTVV.

The CDR3 sequence is CSVEDPWEAGTDTQYF. CDR3 DNA sequence: TGCAGCGTTGAAGATCCATGGGAGGCGGGCACAGATACGCAGTATTTT. The V gene is TRBV29-1, the J gene TRBJ2-3; weak D call: TRBD2 (6 bases). Germline V gene lookup returns CDR1 SQVTM and CDR2 ANQGSEA. The CDR3 contains 16 residues. Trimming pared 0 bases from V and 1 base from J, leaving 14 bases between.